This is a list of T cell receptor beta chains from one sample in a study of T cell responses to AZD1222 COVID-19 vaccine. The method was immunoSEQ multiplex PCR; TCRdb's version includes in-frame clones alone and lacks a portion of them. This table has about 140,000 clones, roughly 84% appearing once. Here the sequenced sample was peripheral blood, taken on day 0 of AZD1222 vaccination. Receptors were obtained from an adult in good health. CDR3s leave out the opening cysteine and the closing phenylalanine or tryptophan. D genes are given only for firm matches.

TRBJ2-2 | TRBD1 | TRBV6-5 | ASRRTGQDGELF
TRBJ1-5 | NA | TRBV3-1/TRBV3-2 | ASSQEKDRSGPQH
TRBJ2-2 | NA | TRBV18 | ASSPIGVRNTGELF
TRBJ1-2 | NA | TRBV9 | ASSAPGGDTTATNYGYT
TRBJ2-6 | NA | TRBV7-3 | ASSPGTFSGANVLT
TRBJ1-5 | NA | TRBV7-9 | ASSRFKEPQH
TRBJ1-1 | NA | TRBV6-2/TRBV6-3 | ASSNRAGDTEAF
TRBJ1-2 | NA | TRBV6-1 | ASSENTAYGYT
TRBJ1-1 | NA | TRBV7-9 | ASSLRGGTNTEAF
TRBJ1-5 | NA | TRBV28 | ASSPIGWDSGSNQPQH
TRBJ2-7 | NA | TRBV10-2 | ASSEWAPGLYEQY
TRBJ2-5 | NA | TRBV28 | ASQTDDWTQY
TRBJ1-2 | TRBD1 | TRBV5-1 | ASSSTGAGLYGYT
TRBJ1-1 | NA | TRBV7-2 | ASSWQGSTEAF
TRBJ1-2 | NA | TRBV7-9 | ASSLMAGKRYGYT
TRBJ2-2 | NA | TRBV5-1 | ASSLDRASGELF
TRBJ1-1 | NA | TRBV19 | ASSIRENTEAF
TRBJ1-1 | TRBD1 | TRBV19 | ASSPTGTTEAF
TRBJ1-5 | TRBD1 | TRBV28 | ASSPGGDHQPQH
TRBJ1-2 | NA | TRBV6-5 | ASSYVGRGNNYGYT